This T cell receptor (beta chain) emerged from a study of CD8+ T cells in alopecia areata. The sequencing template was cDNA reverse transcribed from extracted RNA. Sequenced by immunoSEQ multiplex PCR; TCRdb stores in-frame clones only, minus some. The sample has under 65,000 clones; about 40% are singletons. Study-wide results and caveats: TCR sharing was clearer in mice than between patients, perhaps partly owing to patient HLA diversity. Clonality was higher in lesional than normal scalp, especially in alopecia totalis/universalis.

PBMCs yielded sorted CD4+ and CD8+ T cells. With regard to this clone: As yet, its antigen is unknown.

The TCR sequence derives from a human donor with alopecia areata. The sequenced sample consisted of NKG2D-low CD8+ T cells sorted from blood.

The DNA for the CDR3 is TGCGCCAGCAGCCTCCTGTCGCCGGGGCAAGAGACCCAGTACTTC. Residues: CASSLLSPGQETQYF. This sequence joins TRBV5-1 and TRBJ2-5; possibly TRBD2 for D (5 bases). Germline CDR1 and CDR2: SGHRS and YFSETQ. The CDR3 consists of 15 residues. V was pared by 4 bases and J by 2 bases, with 15 bases between.